This is a list of T cell receptor beta chains from one sample in a study of blood T cell repertoires in COVID-19. Repertoires were generated with immunoSEQ multiplex PCR, while TCRdb's copy carries only in-frame clones and drops some. The repertoire holds some 70,000 clones, with over 60% as singletons. The sequenced sample consisted of peripheral blood. The receptors were gathered from a man in his sixties with COVID-19, enrolled during active disease. Each CDR3 is given with its conserved first and last residue. D genes are given only for firm matches. Not every row has a clone size; where given, it reads once, few, many or a size class.

v_gene	abundance	j_gene	d_gene	CDR3nt	CDR3aa
TRBV7-9	once	TRBJ1-2	TRBD1	TGTGCCAGCAGCCAGGGACAGGGGGCGCCTAACTATGGCTACACCTTC	CASSQGQGAPNYGYTF
TRBV5-4	-	TRBJ2-2	TRBD1	TGTGCCAGCAGCTTTGCACAGGGGGTAGCCGGGGAGCTGTTTTTT	CASSFAQGVAGELFF
TRBV7-9	-	TRBJ2-3	-	TGTGCCAGCAGCTTATTTCGGGTTGGCACAGATACGCAGTATTTT	CASSLFRVGTDTQYF
TRBV2	-	TRBJ2-2	-	TGTGCCAGCAGTGAGAGGCACGCGAACACCGGGGAGCTGTTTTTT	CASSERHANTGELFF
TRBV6-6	-	TRBJ2-7	-	TGTGCCAGCAGTTCCCAGGGGCGCGAGCAGTACTTC	CASSSQGREQYF
TRBV3-1/TRBV3-2	-	TRBJ2-7	-	TGTGCCAGCAGCCCCAGGGACACCGGCCTGCCTAAGCAGTACTTC	CASSPRDTGLPKQYF
TRBV2	-	TRBJ2-7	TRBD1	TGTGCCAGCAGTGAGACAGGGGGTGACGAGCAGTACTTC	CASSETGGDEQYF
TRBV28	once	TRBJ1-5	-	TGTGCCAGCAGGTTACAGGGTGGCGGCAATCAGCCCCAGCATTTT	CASRLQGGGNQPQHF
TRBV11-3	-	TRBJ1-1	TRBD1	TGTGCCAGCAGCCCCAGGGGGGACACTGAAGCTTTCTTT	CASSPRGDTEAFF
TRBV30	-	TRBJ1-6	-	TGTGCCTGGAGTCGGGGGGGATCCTATAATTCACCCCTCCACTTT	CAWSRGGSYNSPLHF
TRBV5-4	-	TRBJ1-4	-	TGTGCCAGCAGCACCGGGAGCCATGGGCGAGCTAATGAAAAACTGTTTTTT	CASSTGSHGRANEKLFF
TRBV5-5	-	TRBJ2-3	TRBD1	TGTGCCAGCAGCGCCGACAGGGCGACAGATACGCAGTATTTT	CASSADRATDTQYF
TRBV6-5	-	TRBJ2-3	TRBD2	TGTGCCAGCAGTTCGATTGGCGGGAGCGGCCCGCAGTATTTT	CASSSIGGSGPQYF
TRBV7-9	-	TRBJ2-3	-	TGTGCCAGCAGCTTCTTCGGGACACAAAACACAGATACGCAGTATTTT	CASSFFGTQNTDTQYF